The sequence of this T cell receptor (beta chain) was determined in a study of blood T cell repertoires in COVID-19. The wider study: Sites in the United States, Italy and Spain provided acute and convalescent COVID-19 samples. From T cells, B-cell-depleted T cells, or PBMCs came the material, which was cDNA or gDNA.

Original methodology: Quantification of nucleated cells was approximated via reference gene primer amplification. This table comes from immunoSEQ multiplex PCR, and its TCRdb copy is limited to in-frame clones, with some not included. The DNA gave D and trimming, while V, J and clone size come from that table. The sample yields 250,000 to 350,000 clones, around 91% seen once. Sequencing used peripheral blood. This TCR came from a woman aged 60 to 75 with acute or convalescent COVID-19.

The CDR3 region has the DNA TGTGCCTGGAGTGTATCAGGGGGTGGTCAGCCCCAGCATTTT. Protein product: CAWSVSGGGQPQHF. The chain has TRBV30 and TRBJ1-5; 7 nucleotides line up with TRBD1. V was clipped by 0 bases and J by 6 bases; unmatched bases: 5. The CDR3 is made up of 14 amino acids. CDR1 is GTSNPN and CDR2 is SVGIG in the germline V gene (reference sequence).